These T cell receptor beta chains were read from a single sample in a study of cytomegalovirus exposure and HLA in healthy donors. Produced via immunoSEQ multiplex PCR; TCRdb's table is partial and in-frame only. The sample records approximately 140,000 clones, approximately 80% being singletons. Sequencing input: PBMCs. These receptors were taken from a man in his forties in good health and CMV-seropositive. Both conserved end residues are part of each CDR3. The D gene is left open where the match is weak. Part of the rows lack a size; the others show once, few, many or a class for expanded clones.

-	15	TRBD1	TRBV5-4	TRBJ2-5	TGTGCCAGCAGCTTCAGGGACAGGGTTCAAGAGACCCAGTACTTC	CASSFRDRVQETQYF
few	16	TRBD2	TRBV4-1	TRBJ2-5	TGCGCCAGCAGCCAATCTCTAGCGGGGGACCAAGAGACCCAGTACTTC	CASSQSLAGDQETQYF
once	11	-	TRBV7-6	TRBJ2-1	TGTGCCAGCAGACTCAACAATGAGCAGTTCTTC	CASRLNNEQFF
-	15	TRBD1	TRBV19	TRBJ1-6	TGTGCCAGTAGTTTCACAGGCCCAGGGGGTTCACCCCTCCACTTT	CASSFTGPGGSPLHF
-	15	-	TRBV7-3	TRBJ1-2	TGTGCCAGCAGTAAGACGGGAGGGGGTCGCTATGGCTACACCTTC	CASSKTGGGRYGYTF
-	12	-	TRBV6-6	TRBJ1-1	TGTGCCGCCCAGAATATGAACACTGAAGCTTTCTTT	CAAQNMNTEAFF
-	14	-	TRBV5-1	TRBJ1-3	TGCGCCAGCAGCTTGGTAGCCGAGGGAAACACCATATATTTT	CASSLVAEGNTIYF
-	17	TRBD1	TRBV9	TRBJ1-4	TGTGCCAGCAGCGAATGGACAGGAGATGCAACTAATGAAAAACTGTTTTTT	CASSEWTGDATNEKLFF
-	15	-	TRBV7-6	TRBJ2-1	TGTGCCAGCAGCTTAGTGCGGGCCCAGGGGAGTGAGCAGTTCTTC	CASSLVRAQGSEQFF
once	13	-	TRBV21-1	TRBJ1-4	TGTGCCAGCGAGGACAGGGGTATTGAAAAACTGTTTTTT	CASEDRGIEKLFF
-	12	-	TRBV10-3	TRBJ2-3	TGTGCCATCAACCAGGGCCCAGATACGCAGTATTTT	CAINQGPDTQYF
-	15	-	TRBV5-1	TRBJ1-5	TGCGCCAGCAGTCTTATGGAGGGAGGCAATCAGCCCCAGCATTTT	CASSLMEGGNQPQHF
-	14	TRBD1	TRBV6-1	TRBJ1-5	TGTGCCAGCAGTGTACAGGGGGAAAGTCAGCCCCAGCATTTT	CASSVQGESQPQHF
-	14	-	TRBV19	TRBJ2-3	TGTGCCAGTAGCGACTTTCAGGGTTACGATACGCAGTATTTT	CASSDFQGYDTQYF
-	12	-	TRBV30	TRBJ1-1	TGTGCCTGGAGTGTGGCGGTAACAGAAGCTTTCTTT	CAWSVAVTEAFF
-	15	-	TRBV7-8	TRBJ2-6	TGTGCCAGCAGCTTAGCCCTACAGGGGGCCAACGTCCTGACTTTC	CASSLALQGANVLTF
-	14	TRBD1	TRBV5-4	TRBJ1-2	TGTGCCAGCAGTTATGACAGGGCGAACTATGGCTACACCTTC	CASSYDRANYGYTF
few	15	-	TRBV5-4	TRBJ2-4	TGTGCCAGCAGCTTGGACTCGGGGGTAGAAAACATTCAGTACTTC	CASSLDSGVENIQYF
-	15	TRBD1	TRBV2	TRBJ2-3	TGTGCCAGCGAAATTTGGACAGGGAACGGAGATACGCAGTATTTT	CASEIWTGNGDTQYF
-	17	TRBD2	TRBV15	TRBJ2-2	TGTGCCACCAGCAGAGAAGGGACTAGCGGGAACACCGGGGAGCTGTTTTTT	CATSREGTSGNTGELFF
once	13	TRBD1	TRBV28	TRBJ1-1	TGTGCCAGCAGTTCGGGACAGGGGGATGAAGCTTTCTTT	CASSSGQGDEAFF
-	16	TRBD2	TRBV19	TRBJ2-2	TGTGCCAGTAGTTCTCCCGGGACTAGCGTTACCGGGGAGCTGTTTTTT	CASSSPGTSVTGELFF
-	13	TRBD1	TRBV18	TRBJ1-6	TGTGCCAGCTCCTGGGACAGGGGTTCACCCCTCCACTTT	CASSWDRGSPLHF
-	12	TRBD1	TRBV30	TRBJ2-7	TGTGCCTGGGGCAGGGGGCACTCCGAGCAGTACTTC	CAWGRGHSEQYF
few	14	TRBD2	TRBV7-2	TRBJ2-7	TGTGCCAGCAGCTTAGTGCCTAGCGGCTACGAGCAGTACTTC	CASSLVPSGYEQYF
many	11	-	TRBV18	TRBJ2-7	TGTGCCAGCTCGTTCGTTCACGAGCAGTACTTC	CASSFVHEQYF
-	17	TRBD2	TRBV9	TRBJ2-3	TGTGCCAGCAGCGTAGAAGGGACGGGAGGGCTCACAGATACGCAGTATTTT	CASSVEGTGGLTDTQYF
-	13	-	TRBV7-9	TRBJ1-1	TGTGCCAGCAGCATTGGGGGAGGCACTGAAGCTTTCTTT	CASSIGGGTEAFF
-	15	-	TRBV18	TRBJ1-5	TGTGCCAGCTCACAAGGGGGACCGCAGTATCAGCCCCAGCATTTT	CASSQGGPQYQPQHF
-	16	TRBD1	TRBV5-1	TRBJ2-1	TGCGCCAGCAGCTTGACCGGGGGACAGGGGTACAATGAGCAGTTCTTC	CASSLTGGQGYNEQFF
-	16	-	TRBV7-8	TRBJ1-1	TGTGCCAGCAGCTTAGAAATGGCGGCACCCTGGACTGAAGCTTTCTTT	CASSLEMAAPWTEAFF
-	12	-	TRBV19	TRBJ2-7	TGTGCCACCTCGGGACACTTCTACGAGCAGTACTTC	CATSGHFYEQYF
-	15	-	TRBV4-2	TRBJ2-7	TGTGCCAGCAGCCAAGATTTGGCAGGTCGGAACGAGCAGTACTTC	CASSQDLAGRNEQYF
-	15	TRBD2	TRBV14	TRBJ2-2	TGTGCCAGCAGCCGGCTAGCGGTCTACACCGGGGAGCTGTTTTTT	CASSRLAVYTGELFF
-	16	TRBD1	TRBV27	TRBJ2-7	TGTGCCAGCAGTTTCTCCCTAGGGGACAGCCTCTACGAGCAGTACTTC	CASSFSLGDSLYEQYF
-	12	-	TRBV2	TRBJ2-3	TGTGCCAGCAGTTATAGCACAGATACGCAGTATTTT	CASSYSTDTQYF
-	20	TRBD1	TRBV5-1	TRBJ2-5	TGCGCCAGCAGCAACGACAGGGAATATCACCTTTATGGGGGCCAAGAGACCCAGTACTTC	CASSNDREYHLYGGQETQYF
-	15	TRBD2	TRBV2	TRBJ2-2	TGTGCCAGCGGCGGACTAGCGGGGGTCACCGGGGAGCTGTTTTTT	CASGGLAGVTGELFF
-	16	-	TRBV1	TRBJ2-1	TGCACCAGCAGCCAAGGAAGGGTAGCGGGAAACGATGAGCAGTTCTTC	CTSSQGRVAGNDEQFF
-	15	-	TRBV6-1	TRBJ2-7	TGTGCCAGCAGTGAAGGGACAGCCCATCTTTACGAGCAGTACTTC	CASSEGTAHLYEQYF
few	16	TRBD1	TRBV30	TRBJ1-5	TGTGCCTGGAGTGTACGACAGGGGTATCGCAATCAGCCCCAGCATTTT	CAWSVRQGYRNQPQHF
-	14	TRBD1	TRBV9	TRBJ1-5	TGTGCCAGCAGCCGCGGGACAGGCAATCAGCCCCAGCATTTT	CASSRGTGNQPQHF
-	15	TRBD1	TRBV7-6	TRBJ2-7	TGTGCCAGCAGCTTAAACACAGGGGGCCCCTACGAGCAGTACTTC	CASSLNTGGPYEQYF
-	14	-	TRBV7-9	TRBJ2-7	TGTTCCAGCAGCCGTAACCCCAGCTCCTACGAGCAGTACTTC	CSSSRNPSSYEQYF
-	16	-	TRBV19	TRBJ2-3	TGTGCCAGTAGTATAGTCGCCAGGGGCCACACAGATACGCAGTATTTT	CASSIVARGHTDTQYF
-	13	-	TRBV10-3	TRBJ2-7	TGTGCCATCAGTGAGCACAGAGCCTACGAGCAGTACTTC	CAISEHRAYEQYF